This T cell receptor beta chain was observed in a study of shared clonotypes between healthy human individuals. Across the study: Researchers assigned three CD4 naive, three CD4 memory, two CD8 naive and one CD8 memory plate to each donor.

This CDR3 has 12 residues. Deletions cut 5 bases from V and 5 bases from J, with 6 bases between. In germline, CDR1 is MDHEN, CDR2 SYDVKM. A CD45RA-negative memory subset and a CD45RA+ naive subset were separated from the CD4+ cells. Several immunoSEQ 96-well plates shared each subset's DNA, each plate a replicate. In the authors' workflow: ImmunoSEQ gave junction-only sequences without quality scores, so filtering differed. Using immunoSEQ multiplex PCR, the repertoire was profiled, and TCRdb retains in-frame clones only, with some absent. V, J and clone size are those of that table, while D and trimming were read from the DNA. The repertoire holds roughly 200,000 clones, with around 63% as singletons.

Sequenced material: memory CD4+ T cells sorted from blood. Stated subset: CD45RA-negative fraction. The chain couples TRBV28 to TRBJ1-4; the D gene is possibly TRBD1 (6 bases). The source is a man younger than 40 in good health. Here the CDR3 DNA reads TGTGCCAGCAGTACAGGGAATGAAAAACTGTTTTTT. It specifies CASSTGNEKLFF.